Presented here are 14 T cell receptor beta chains from one specimen sequenced in a study of control samples from healthy donors and cancer patients. TCRdb's table, derived via immunoSEQ multiplex PCR, lists solely in-frame clones and lacks some. The data show about 83,000 clones, with around 91% seen just once and approximately 16% held by the top ten. Source material: blood. The origin of the receptors is a middle-aged man in good health.

This chain joins TRBV9 and TRBJ2-1; the match to TRBD1 covers 11 bases. CDR1 SGDLS and CDR2 YYNGEE come from the germline V gene. The CDR3 is 16 amino acids. Germline trimming cut 0 bases from V and 7 bases from J; bases unmatched to any gene: 6. The CDR3 protein is CASSVDRRDRGNEQFF. The CDR3 bases are TGTGCCAGCAGCGTAGACCGCAGGGACAGGGGGAATGAGCAGTTCTTC.

This sequence joins TRBV29-1 and TRBJ2-1; the D call may be TRBD1 or TRBD2 (6 bases each). The CDR3 covers 14 residues. Germline V lookup: CDR1 SQVTM, CDR2 ANQGSEA. Trimming left V 7 bases short and J 0 bases short, with 13 bases between. CDR3 in DNA: TGCAGCGGGGACGGGGGCGTCTCCTACAATGAGCAGTTCTTC. Its translation: CSGDGGVSYNEQFF.

As to this clone: The same CDR3 is also encoded by other DNA sequences in this sample. CDR3: CASRGSSGNTIYF. The CDR3 bases are TGTGCCAGCAGGGGGTCCTCTGGAAACACCATATATTTT. The rearrangement links TRBV12-3 or TRBV12-4 to TRBJ1-3; the D is unclear. V lost 6 bases and J lost 0, with 6 bases in between. This CDR3 region has 13 residues.

In this sample, this clone turned up once. The chain employs TRBV24-1 and TRBJ1-2, with TRBD1 as a possible D gene (6 bases). This CDR3 comprises 14 residues. The V end lost 3 bases, the J end lost 2 bases, and 9 bases lay between the germline ends. In germline, CDR1 is KGHDR, CDR2 SFDVKD. The CDR3: CATSDRTANYGYTF. Here the CDR3 DNA reads TGTGCCACCAGTGATCGGACAGCGAACTATGGCTACACCTTC.

The chain has TRBV18 and TRBJ1-5, with unresolved D. Germline V gene data show CDR1 as KGHSH and CDR2 as LQKENI. Deletions cut 3 bases from V and 4 bases from J, with 7 bases between. The CDR3 is made up of 13 amino acids. The CDR3 nucleotides read TGTGCCAGCTCACCCCACGTGAATCAGCCCCAGCATTTT. It encodes CASSPHVNQPQHF.

V is TRBV7-8 and J is TRBJ1-2; D is ambiguous. Germline V CDR1 and CDR2: SGHVS, FQNEAQ. The CDR3 consists of 14 residues. The V and J ends lost 6 bases and 8 bases respectively, with 19 bases between them. DNA for the CDR3: TGTGCCAGCAGTGTTCAGGCCACTGGTAGGGGCTACACCTTC. Its translation is CASSVQATGRGYTF.

The chain joins TRBV29-1 to TRBJ1-2; a weak D match, TRBD1 (5 bases). V was shortened by 4 bases and J by 5 bases, with 11 bases between the two germline ends. The CDR3 runs 12 residues. Germline values: CDR1 SQVTM, CDR2 ANQGSEA. CDR3 protein: CSVGWGLYGYTF. DNA of the CDR3: TGCAGCGTTGGATGGGGGTTATATGGCTACACCTTC.

The chain has TRBV7-2 and TRBJ2-2; TRBD1 matches at 7 bases. Germline lookup yields CDR1 SGHTA and CDR2 FQGNSA. The CDR3 covers 14 residues. V was clipped by 6 bases and J by 2 bases; unmatched bases: 3. Written as DNA, the CDR3 is TGTGCCAGCAGAGGGGACAGTAACACCGGGGAGCTGTTTTTT. This encodes CASRGDSNTGELFF.

This rearrangement joins TRBV3-1 (or the pseudogene TRBV3-2) to TRBJ1-1; D gene unclear. Trimming left V 4 bases short and J 7 bases short, with 13 bases between. The CDR3 totals 13 residues. Germline V gene lookup returns CDR1 LGHDT and CDR2 YNNKEL (reference sequence). This CDR3 reads CASSPGPFREAFF. CDR3 DNA sequence: TGTGCCAGCAGCCCCGGACCGTTTCGTGAAGCTTTCTTT.

This chain connects TRBV30 to TRBJ1-6, with D possibly TRBD1 on 6 matching bases. The CDR3 extends over 17 amino acids. Between the trimmed V and J ends, which lost 2 bases and 7 bases, there was a span of 21 bases. Looked up from germline, CDR1 is GTSNPN and CDR2 is SVGIG (reference sequence). The CDR3 DNA is TGTGCCTGGAGTTTCTTCCAACAGTTGGGGGGCAATTCACCCCTCCACTTT. It is translated as CAWSFFQQLGGNSPLHF. Full variable domain (rest looked up from reference TRBV30 and TRBJ1-6): SQTIHQWPATLVQPVGSPLSLECTVEGTSNPNLYWYRQAAGRGLQLLFYSVGIGQISSEVPQNLSASRPQDRQFILSSKKLLLSDSGFYLCAWSFFQQLGGNSPLHFGNGTRLTVT.

The rearrangement links TRBV2 to TRBJ2-1, with 7 bases lining up with TRBD1. The CDR3 has 13 residues. Germline CDR1 and CDR2: SNHLY and FYNNEI. J gave up 3 bases and V 7 bases, and 3 bases lay outside the gene matches. Written as DNA, the CDR3 is TGTGCCAGCACCCGGACAGGCTACAATGAGCAGTTCTTC. Residues: CASTRTGYNEQFF.

The chain uses TRBV7-9 and TRBJ2-3; 10 bases are shared with TRBD2. V shed 0 bases and J 1 base; nucleotides not matched to a gene: 1. CDR3 length: 16 residues. Germline V lookup: CDR1 SEHNR, CDR2 FQNEAQ (reference sequence). The CDR3 sequence is CASSLALAGGTDTQYF. CDR3 sequence (DNA): TGTGCCAGCAGCTTAGCGCTAGCGGGGGGCACAGATACGCAGTATTTT.

The genes are TRBV11-2 and TRBJ1-2; D gene ambiguous. Trimming left V 1 base short and J 0 bases short, with 3 bases between. From germline, CDR1 is SGHAT and CDR2 FQNNGV. This CDR3 is 13 amino acids long. Here the CDR3 DNA reads TGTGCCAGCAGCTTAGCAGCTAACTATGGCTACACCTTC. Translation: CASSLAANYGYTF.

The chain joins TRBV7-2 to TRBJ1-2; TRBD1 might be the D (6 bases). The CDR3 sequence is 14 residues long. Trimming took off 1 base at V and 4 bases at J, with 10 bases between the two ends. Germline CDR1 reads SGHTA; CDR2 reads FQGNSA. The CDR3 DNA follows: TGTGCCAGCAGCTTAGGGACAGAAATCTATGGCTACACCTTC. This codes for CASSLGTEIYGYTF.